Listed below are T cell receptor beta chains from one sample, sequenced in a study of OX40 agonist ivuxolimab in advanced cancers. Only in-frame clones appear in the TCRdb table, and some are missing; sequencing was by immunoSEQ multiplex PCR. The table lists 70,000 to 95,000 clones, 92% of them singletons. The sequences come from CD4+ or CD8+ T cells sorted from blood, collected in a trial of the OX40 agonist ivuxolimab. Receptor source: an adult with an advanced solid tumor such as melanoma, head and neck, liver or kidney cancer. CDR3s include the opening cysteine and the closing phenylalanine or tryptophan. A D gene is named only where the DNA matches it firmly. Size is omitted from some rows. Given values are once, few, many or a class for expanded clones.

V gene	D gene	clone size	J gene	CDR3 protein	CDR3 DNA
TRBV6-5	.	.	TRBJ1-2	CAAEGGRQVYGYTF	TGTGCCGCGGAGGGGGGGCGGCAAGTCTATGGCTACACCTTC
TRBV9	.	.	TRBJ1-5	CASSVDPDTGRHF	TGTGCCAGCAGCGTAGACCCGGACACAGGACGGCATTTT
TRBV11-2	.	.	TRBJ1-6	CASSLGGDVSYNSPLHF	TGTGCCAGCAGCTTAGGGGGGGACGTCTCCTATAATTCACCCCTCCACTTT
TRBV7-3	.	.	TRBJ1-1	CASSLNGPNTEAFF	TGTGCCAGCAGCTTAAACGGGCCGAACACTGAAGCTTTCTTT
TRBV27	.	.	TRBJ1-5	CASSLMAQGGYQPQHF	TGTGCCAGCAGTTTAATGGCACAGGGTGGCTATCAGCCCCAGCATTTT
TRBV29-1	.	.	TRBJ2-3	CSVVPSGATDTQYF	TGCAGCGTTGTGCCCTCCGGGGCCACAGATACGCAGTATTTT
TRBV30	.	.	TRBJ1-3	CAWSKGDSGNTIYF	TGTGCCTGGAGTAAGGGAGACTCTGGAAACACCATATATTTT
TRBV5-1	TRBD1	.	TRBJ2-3	CASSLLEGTGGTDTQYF	TGCGCCAGCAGCTTACTGGAAGGGACAGGGGGCACAGATACGCAGTATTTT
TRBV5-1	.	once	TRBJ2-1	CASSSLSSGYNEQFF	TGCGCCAGCAGCTCCCTAAGTAGCGGATACAATGAGCAGTTCTTC
TRBV5-4	TRBD1	.	TRBJ2-6	CASSPGQERTGANVLTF	TGTGCCAGCAGCCCCGGACAGGAAAGGACCGGGGCCAACGTCCTGACTTTC
TRBV11-3	TRBD1	.	TRBJ2-4	CASSSTGGLMQNPYF	TGTGCCAGCAGCTCGACAGGGGGCCTTATGCAAAATCCCTACTTC
TRBV30	TRBD2	.	TRBJ2-3	CAWSSGGPITDTQYF	TGTGCCTGGAGTAGCGGGGGGCCCATCACAGATACGCAGTATTTT
TRBV19	.	once	TRBJ1-4	CASSRTVDEKLFF	TGTGCCAGTAGTAGGACAGTGGATGAAAAACTGTTTTTT
TRBV5-1	.	once	TRBJ2-7	CASSSPGTTTYEQYF	TGCGCCAGCAGCTCACCCGGGACAACAACCTACGAGCAGTACTTC
TRBV23-1	.	.	TRBJ2-7	CASPYREAYEQYF	TGCGCCAGCCCCTACAGGGAGGCCTACGAGCAGTACTTC
TRBV5-1	.	.	TRBJ1-4	CASSTRGTNEKLFF	TGCGCCAGCAGCACGAGGGGTACTAATGAAAAACTGTTTTTT
TRBV7-2	.	once	TRBJ2-3	CASNRGQGDTDTQYF	TGTGCCAGCAACCGTGGGCAGGGCGACACAGATACGCAGTATTTT
TRBV7-3	.	.	TRBJ2-1	CASSLNPGTYNEQFF	TGTGCCAGCAGCTTAAATCCGGGTACCTACAATGAGCAGTTCTTC
TRBV18	TRBD1	.	TRBJ2-1	CASSPLRDRGVYEQFF	TGTGCCAGCTCACCCCTCCGGGACAGGGGGGTTTATGAGCAGTTCTTC
TRBV6-5	.	.	TRBJ2-3	CASRDQGSDTQYF	TGTGCCAGCCGGGACCAGGGATCGGATACGCAGTATTTT
TRBV5-1	.	.	TRBJ2-7	CASSLANPTWAVYEQYF	TGCGCCAGCAGCTTGGCAAACCCTACCTGGGCCGTCTACGAGCAGTACTTC
TRBV15	.	.	TRBJ2-5	CATGKAGSPTQETQYF	TGTGCCACCGGAAAAGCAGGTTCCCCTACCCAAGAGACCCAGTACTTC
TRBV10-3	.	.	TRBJ1-6	CAISESRTFDSPLHF	TGTGCCATCAGTGAGTCGAGGACATTCGATTCACCCCTCCACTTT
TRBV6-5	TRBD1	.	TRBJ2-7	CASSFKSRGIYEQYF	TGTGCCAGCAGTTTTAAGTCCAGGGGGATCTACGAGCAGTACTTC
TRBV19	TRBD2	.	TRBJ2-1	CASSAGTSAVWRNEQFF	TGTGCCAGTAGCGCCGGGACTAGCGCTGTATGGAGGAATGAGCAGTTCTTC
TRBV5-8	TRBD1	.	TRBJ1-4	CASSLVGQDNEKLFF	TGTGCCAGCAGCTTGGTTGGACAGGATAATGAAAAACTGTTTTTT
TRBV6-6	TRBD2	.	TRBJ2-5	CASSYQAGEETQYF	TGTGCCAGCAGTTATCAGGCGGGAGAGGAGACCCAGTACTTC
TRBV5-1	TRBD1	.	TRBJ2-7	CASSSGQGTYYEQYF	TGCGCCAGCAGCTCGGGACAGGGGACCTACTACGAGCAGTACTTC
TRBV6-1	TRBD1	few	TRBJ1-2	CASILGGAGAAGYTF	TGTGCCAGCATCCTAGGGGGCGCCGGGGCAGCAGGCTACACCTTC